The 13 T cell receptor beta chains in this list originate from one sample, sequenced in a study of beta chain features in type 1 diabetes. The sequenced template was cDNA made from the entire isolated RNA. Generated by immunoSEQ multiplex PCR, the TCRdb table keeps only in-frame clones and is missing some. The table shows about 450,000 clones, with approximately 10% occurring only once. What was sequenced was naive CD4+ T cells from blood. These receptors were collected from a woman aged 18-29 years in good health.

The chain couples TRBV28 to TRBJ2-6; weak D call: TRBD1 (5 bases). The CDR3 contains 15 residues. V was trimmed by 5 bases and J by 0 bases, leaving 8 bases between them. CDR1 is MDHEN, CDR2 SYDVKM, per germline. The CDR3 is CASSRDSSGANVLTF. The CDR3 DNA sequence: TGTGCCAGCAGTCGAGACAGCTCTGGGGCCAACGTCCTGACTTTC. The variable domain in full, completed from reference TRBV28 and TRBJ2-6, reads DVKVTQSSRYLVKRTGEKVFLECVQDMDHENMFWYRQDPGLGLRLIYFSYDVKMKEKGDIPEGYSVSREKKERFSLILESASTNQTSMYLCASSRDSSGANVLTFGAGSRLTVL.

The chain carries TRBV2 and TRBJ2-1, with a weak D call TRBD2 (6 bases). Trimming stripped 2 bases from V and 3 bases from J, with 11 bases between. In germline, CDR1 is SNHLY, CDR2 FYNNEI. The CDR3 extends over 15 amino acids. The CDR3 loop reads CASSELGGNYNEQFF. The CDR3 DNA sequence: TGTGCCAGCAGTGAATTGGGCGGGAACTACAATGAGCAGTTCTTC.

The chain is built from TRBV7-2 and TRBJ2-3; 11 positions agree with TRBD2. Germline assignment: CDR1 SGHTA and CDR2 FQGNSA. With 5 bases clipped from V and 2 bases from J, the junction kept 3 bases outside the gene matches. The CDR3 consists of 15 residues. CDR3 region: CASSRLAGTTDTQYF. The CDR3 nucleotides are TGTGCCAGCAGCCGACTAGCGGGGACCACAGATACGCAGTATTTT.

This clone has more than one count but fewer than ten. One end of the junction fails to match germline, which may point to a read error. The V call is TRBV6-5, the J call TRBJ2-1; 9 bases agree with TRBD2. Per germline, CDR1 MNHEY and CDR2 SVGAGI. The CDR3 runs to 15 residues. This chain's CDR3 is CATSLGLAQYNEQFF. The CDR3 region has the DNA TGTGCCACCAGTCTTGGACTAGCGCAGTACAATGAGCAGTTCTTC.

The V gene is TRBV7-8, the J gene TRBJ1-1; maybe TRBD1 (6 bases). V was trimmed by 1 base and J by 0 bases, leaving 12 bases between them. The CDR3 is 16 residues long. From germline, CDR1 is SGHVS and CDR2 FQNEAQ. In DNA form, the CDR3 reads TGTGCCAGCAGCTTAGTAGGGGGAACAGTGAACACTGAAGCTTTCTTT. As protein: CASSLVGGTVNTEAFF.

This rearrangement joins TRBV7-9 to TRBJ2-1, with D uncertain. Looked up from germline, CDR1 is SEHNR and CDR2 is FQNEAQ (reference sequence). Trimming shortened V by 5 bases and J by 5 bases, and 19 bases separated the two germline ends. This CDR3 comprises 16 residues. CDR3 residues: CASSHSFKPTDNEQFF. The DNA of the CDR3 is TGTGCCAGCAGCCATTCTTTTAAGCCTACGGACAATGAGCAGTTCTTC.

This clone was observed a handful of times. The rearrangement uses TRBV21-1 and TRBJ1-1. TRBV21-1 is a pseudogene. The CDR3 is made up of 13 amino acids. CDR3 coding DNA: TGTGCCAGCAGACTGTCCAAGAACACTGAAGCTTTCTTT. This sequence encodes CASRLSKNTEAFF.

This clone was seen a handful of times. The genes are TRBV6-6 and TRBJ2-3, with TRBD1 matching 7 bases. V gave up 6 bases and J gave up 6 bases; unmatched junction bases: 6. Germline CDR1 reads MNHNY; CDR2 reads SVGAGI (reference sequence). This CDR3 is 13 amino acids long. CDR3 nucleotide sequence: TGTGCCAGCAGCATGACAGGGTCGGATACGCAGTATTTT. It specifies CASSMTGSDTQYF.

The rearrangement joins TRBV11-2 to TRBJ2-1, with 9 bases that match TRBD2. The J segment lost 3 bases and the V segment lost 1 base, leaving 4 bases of the junction unmatched. The CDR3 consists of 16 residues. The germline V gene encodes CDR1 SGHAT and CDR2 FQNNGV. The CDR3 DNA reads TGTGCCAGCAGCTTAGGTTCTAGCGGGGACTACAATGAGCAGTTCTTC. This gives the protein CASSLGSSGDYNEQFF.

The chain is built from TRBV9 and TRBJ2-3, with D unresolved. The CDR3 extends over 15 amino acids. Trimming shortened V by 0 bases and J by 3 bases, and 11 bases separated the two germline ends. CDR1 and CDR2 from the germline V gene are SGDLS and YYNGEE. CDR3 amino acids: CASSVGPWQTDTQYF. In nucleotides, the CDR3 is TGTGCCAGCAGCGTAGGTCCCTGGCAAACAGATACGCAGTATTTT.

V is TRBV25-1 and J is TRBJ1-2; D gene unclear. Germline V gene lookup returns CDR1 MGHDK and CDR2 SYGVNS. V lost 7 bases to trimming and J lost 4 bases, with 10 bases between them. The CDR3 covers 12 residues. The CDR3 loop reads CASTLWVYGYTF. In DNA form, the CDR3 reads TGTGCCAGCACACTCTGGGTCTATGGCTACACCTTC.

The V gene is TRBV4-3, the J gene TRBJ1-2; unclear D gene. Germline values: CDR1 LGHNA, CDR2 YSLEER. Trimming pared 0 bases from V and 0 bases from J, leaving 5 bases between. The CDR3 contains 14 residues. CDR3 protein: CASSQDPANYGYTF. In nucleotides, the CDR3 is TGCGCCAGCAGCCAAGACCCTGCTAACTATGGCTACACCTTC.

This clone has only a few counts. A clone one base away is much larger, so this may be a read error. The rearrangement uses TRBV2 and TRBJ2-3; D call uncertain. This CDR3 region has 11 residues. Trimming shortened V by 7 bases and J by 0 bases, and 2 bases separated the two germline ends. CDR1 and CDR2 (germline): SNHLY, FYNNEI. The DNA for the CDR3 is TGTGCCAGCACTAGCACAGATACGCAGTATTTT. Translated, it gives CASTSTDTQYF.